A single sample gave rise to the 29 T cell receptor beta chains below, sequenced in a study of T-cell memory formation after mild COVID-19. TCRdb recomputed calls from the 5' RACE reads with MiXCR, one row per CDR3 protein. The table has about 180,000 distinct CDR3 sequences, under 20% seen once. The sequenced sample was PBMCs or a T cell subset sorted from them (not recorded which). All receptors derive from a man aged 18 to 29 who had mild COVID-19 (a few samples of this study predate the infection). Cell type and time point are not known.

The chain uses TRBV5-1 and TRBJ2-3; TRBD1 matches 7 bases. CDR1 SGHRS and CDR2 YFSETQ come from the germline V gene. V lost 4 bases to trimming and J lost 0 bases; unmatched junction nucleotides: 5. The CDR3 length is 15 residues. The CDR3 spells CASSRDSTSTDTQYF. In nucleotides, the CDR3 is TGCGCCAGCAGCCGGGACAGTACGAGCACAGATACGCAGTATTTT. Variable domain in full (rest from reference TRBV5-1 and TRBJ2-3): KAGVTQTPRYLIKTRGQQVTLSCSPISGHRSVSWYQQTPGQGLQFLFEYFSETQRNKGNFPGRFSGRQFSNSRSEMNVSTLELGDSALYLCASSRDSTSTDTQYFGPGTRLTVL.

There are a few counts of this clonotype. The chain uses TRBV5-1 and TRBJ1-1; perhaps TRBD1 as D (5 bases). Germline-derived CDR1 and CDR2 are SGHRS and YFSETQ. The CDR3 has 14 amino acids. The germline V and J ends were trimmed by 4 bases and 0 bases, with 10 bases remaining between them. CDR3 in amino acids: CASSVDSLNTEAFF. The CDR3, as DNA: TGCGCCAGCAGCGTCGACAGTCTGAACACTGAAGCTTTCTTT.

The DNA of the CDR3 is TGCAGCGGGCTCCGACAGCTAGTTCCCTACGAGCAGTACGTC. Amino acid sequence: CSGLRQLVPYEQYV. The chain couples TRBV29-1 to TRBJ2-7; the D gene is possibly TRBD1 (5 bases). V was shortened by 7 bases and J by 2 bases, with 18 bases between the two germline ends. The CDR3 sequence is 14 residues long. CDR1 is SQVTM, CDR2 ANQGSEA, per germline.

This clonotype was seen only a few times. The chain is built from TRBV6-2 or TRBV6-3 and TRBJ2-1; the D gene is possibly TRBD2 (7 bases). Germline V gene data show CDR1 as MNHEY and CDR2 as SVGEGT. CDR3 size: 15 residues. The V end was cut by 3 bases, the J end by 12 bases, with 21 bases between. CDR3 sequence (DNA): TGTGCCAGCAGTTATGGGGGGGCAGACGGACGGGGGCAGTTCTTC. It encodes CASSYGGADGRGQFF.

This clonotype was recorded a few times. This chain links TRBV27 with TRBJ2-2; TRBD1 aligns across 11 bases. There are 14 residues in the CDR3. V lost 8 bases to trimming and J lost 5 bases; unmatched junction nucleotides: 4. CDR1 is MNHEY, CDR2 SMNVEV, per germline (reference sequence). The CDR3 spells CASSGQGATGELFF. CDR3 nucleotide sequence: TGTGCCAGCTCAGGACAGGGGGCGACCGGGGAGCTGTTTTTT.

This chain joins TRBV6-2 or TRBV6-3 and TRBJ2-5; D may be TRBD1 or TRBD2 (5 bases each). V lost 6 bases and J 7 bases, leaving 15 bases between the germline ends. The germline V gene encodes CDR1 MNHEY and CDR2 SVGEGT. This CDR3 spans 13 amino acids. In DNA, the CDR3 is TGTGCCAGCAGACGGGACCCCCCCGGGACCCAGTACTTC. Its protein is CASRRDPPGTQYF.

The gene calls are TRBV21-1 and TRBJ2-2. TRBV21-1 corresponds to a pseudogene. The CDR3 contains 16 residues. In DNA, the CDR3 is TGTGCCAGCAGCAAAGAGGACGGAGCGAACACCGGGGAGCTGTTTTTT. This gives the protein CASSKEDGANTGELFF.

This clonotype was seen more than once but under ten times. This chain connects TRBV30 to TRBJ2-7, with D perhaps given as TRBD1 or TRBD2 (5 bases each). The CDR3 runs 12 residues. With 1 base removed from V and 2 bases from J, the gap between germline ends came to 6 bases. Germline values: CDR1 GTSNPN, CDR2 SVGIG (reference sequence). The CDR3 loop is CAWSGGPYEQYF. In nucleotides, the CDR3 is TGTGCCTGGAGTGGGGGACCCTACGAGCAGTACTTC.

In its sample, this clonotype was seen a few times. The chain has TRBV12-3 or TRBV12-4 and TRBJ1-5; 10 bases are a match to TRBD1. Trimming took 8 bases from V and 5 from J; bases not matched to a gene: 3. The CDR3 extends over 13 amino acids. The CDR3 sequence is CASGQGEYQPQHF. CDR3 bases: TGTGCCAGCGGACAGGGGGAATATCAGCCCCAGCATTTT.

This clonotype was counted a few times. The chain carries TRBV20-1 and TRBJ1-5; 8 bases are shared with TRBD1. V dropped 6 bases and J dropped 5; count of bases not matched to a gene: 15. This CDR3 comprises 16 residues. CDR1 and CDR2 (germline): DFQATT, SNEGSKA (reference sequence). CDR3 in amino acids: CSARRTGTTSDQPQHF. Written as DNA, the CDR3 is TGCAGTGCCCGAAGGACAGGGACCACTTCGGATCAGCCCCAGCATTTT.

Only a few counts were recorded for this clonotype. The V call is TRBV5-6, the J call TRBJ1-1; D gene ambiguous. Germline loops: CDR1 SGHDT, CDR2 YYEEEE. The CDR3 contains 14 residues. V gave up 4 bases and J gave up 3 bases, with 13 bases separating them. The CDR3 loop reads CASSRGLRDTEAFF. The CDR3 DNA follows: TGTGCCAGCAGCCGAGGACTGCGGGACACTGAAGCTTTCTTT.

This clonotype was counted a few times. This chain uses TRBV6-5 with TRBJ2-3; TRBD2 agrees at 10 bases. The CDR3 is 16 residues long. In germline, CDR1 is MNHEY, CDR2 SVGAGI. After removal of 6 bases from V and 2 bases from J, the junction contained 8 bases not matched to a gene. The CDR3 protein is CASSRTSGWDTDTQYF. The CDR3 DNA sequence: TGTGCCAGCAGCCGGACTAGCGGTTGGGACACAGATACGCAGTATTTT.

The gene calls are TRBV7-2 and TRBJ2-7; D perhaps matches TRBD2 (6 bases). Deletions cut 3 bases from V and 0 bases from J, with 9 bases between. Germline loops: CDR1 SGHTA, CDR2 FQGNSA. This CDR3 has 14 amino acids. This chain's CDR3 is CASSFLASSYEQYF. As DNA, the CDR3 is TGTGCCAGCAGCTTCCTAGCGAGCTCCTACGAGCAGTACTTC.

A few counts support this clonotype. The J gene is TRBJ1-2, the V gene TRBV7-6; D perhaps matches TRBD1 (5 bases). The V and J ends lost 5 bases and 6 bases respectively, with 13 bases between them. There are 13 residues in the CDR3. Germline values: CDR1 SGHVS, CDR2 FNYEAQ. The chain's CDR3 is CASSPGPGNGYTF. CDR3 nucleotides: TGTGCCAGCAGCCCGGGGCCTGGGAATGGCTACACCTTC.

This clonotype was counted between two and nine times. The chain has TRBV12-3 or TRBV12-4 and TRBJ2-3; the D is unclear. Trimming cost V 6 bases and J 4 bases, with 17 bases left between them. The CDR3 covers 15 residues. CDR3 residues: CASSVVAPPADTQYF. The CDR3 region has the DNA TGTGCCAGCAGCGTCGTGGCCCCACCGGCAGATACGCAGTATTTT.

The chain carries TRBV7-2 and TRBJ1-3; D unclear. V lost 1 base, J lost 1 base, and 17 bases lay in between. The germline CDR1 and CDR2 sequences are SGHTA and FQGNSA. The CDR3 is 18 residues long. The CDR3 region has the DNA TGTGCCAGCAGCTTAGATCCTGGGTATATCCGTTCTGGAAACACCATATATTTT. Translation gives CASSLDPGYIRSGNTIYF.

This clonotype was observed a handful of times. This chain joins TRBV7-2 and TRBJ2-6; TRBD2 might be the D (5 bases). The V end lost 2 bases, the J end lost 2 bases, and 13 bases lay between the germline ends. CDR3 length: 17 residues. CDR1 is SGHTA and CDR2 is FQGNSA in the germline V gene. This chain's CDR3 is CASSLRGPKTGANVLTF. In DNA form, the CDR3 reads TGTGCCAGCAGCTTACGCGGGCCGAAGACTGGGGCCAACGTCCTGACTTTC.

The V call is TRBV5-1, the J call TRBJ1-1; D gene unclear. CDR3 length: 14 amino acids. V gave up 3 bases and J gave up 0 bases, with 9 bases separating them. Germline CDR1 and CDR2: SGHRS and YFSETQ. DNA of the CDR3: TGCGCCAGCAGCTCGTCGGGGATGAACACTGAAGCTTTCTTT. Its protein product is CASSSSGMNTEAFF.

The chain joins TRBV5-8 to TRBJ2-3, with 10 bases lining up with TRBD1. Germline loops: CDR1 SGHTS, CDR2 YDEGEE. The CDR3 runs to 16 residues. V lost 3 bases and J lost 5; bases outside the gene matches: 9. CDR3 protein: CASSWGGTGVIDTQYF. The CDR3 coding sequence is TGTGCCAGCAGCTGGGGCGGGACAGGGGTCATAGATACGCAGTATTTT.

This clonotype has just a few counts. This rearrangement joins TRBV6-5 to TRBJ1-2; D unresolved. The CDR3 consists of 15 residues. Per the germline V gene, CDR1 is MNHEY and CDR2 is SVGAGI. Trimming stripped 0 bases from V and 3 bases from J, with 11 bases between. The CDR3 nucleotides are TGTGCCAGCAGTTACTCGAGTAAGGGAGACTATGGCTACACCTTC. Residues: CASSYSSKGDYGYTF.

The chain links TRBV7-9 to TRBJ2-1; D remains unclear. The V end was cut by 1 base, the J end by 13 bases, with 14 bases between. The CDR3 is 13 amino acids. In germline, CDR1 is SEHNR, CDR2 FQNEAQ (reference sequence). CDR3 region: CASSLGPQKIQFF. CDR3 coding DNA: TGTGCCAGCAGCTTAGGACCTCAGAAGATACAGTTCTTC.

The V and J genes are TRBV27 and TRBJ1-5, with 7 bases fitting TRBD1. The germline V gene has CDR1 MNHEY and CDR2 SMNVEV (reference sequence). The J segment lost 2 bases and the V segment lost 2 bases, leaving 9 bases of the junction unmatched. The CDR3 consists of 17 residues. Here the CDR3 DNA reads TGTGCCAGCAGTTTACGGTCAGGGGGTGATGGCAATCAGCCCCAGCATTTT. It encodes CASSLRSGGDGNQPQHF.

This clonotype has more than one count but fewer than ten. CDR3 protein: CASSSGIGGHQPQHF. The CDR3 DNA is TGCGCCAGCAGCTCCGGGATTGGGGGGCATCAGCCCCAGCATTTT. The V gene is TRBV5-1, the J gene TRBJ1-5; the D gene is possibly TRBD1 (6 bases). Germline V gives CDR1 SGHRS, CDR2 YFSETQ. V was pared by 3 bases and J by 5 bases, with 15 bases between. CDR3 length: 15 residues.

V gene TRBV7-3 combines with J gene TRBJ1-6, with D unclear. The germline gives CDR1 SGHTA, CDR2 FQGTGA. This CDR3 comprises 13 residues. Trimming took off 5 bases at V and 6 bases at J, with 8 bases between the two ends. CDR3: CASSPLANSPLHF. The CDR3 DNA follows: TGTGCCAGCAGCCCCCTGGCTAATTCACCCCTCCACTTT.

This clonotype showed up just a few times. The genes are TRBV29-1 and TRBJ1-1, with a weak D call TRBD1 (6 bases). V gave up 6 bases and J gave up 7 bases, with 15 bases separating them. CDR1 SQVTM and CDR2 ANQGSEA come from the germline V gene. There are 12 residues in the CDR3. The DNA of the CDR3 is TGCAGCGTCGCGCCCGGGGGCCTTGAAGCTTTCTTT. Translation: CSVAPGGLEAFF.

This clonotype was observed a single time. This rearrangement joins TRBV12-3 or TRBV12-4 to TRBJ2-2; D not certain. Trimming shortened V by 2 bases and J by 0 bases, and 7 bases separated the two germline ends. This CDR3 is built from 15 residues. CDR3 DNA: TGTGCCAGCAGTTTACGGCAGGCGAACACCGGGGAGCTGTTTTTT. Protein sequence: CASSLRQANTGELFF.

This clonotype was seen a handful of times. The CDR3 bases are TGCGCCAGCAGCCGACAGGGGGAGCACACTGAAGCTTTCTTT. Protein product: CASSRQGEHTEAFF. The chain employs TRBV4-1 and TRBJ1-1; TRBD1 matches at 9 bases. CDR3 size: 14 residues. From germline, CDR1 is MGHRA and CDR2 YSYEKL. Losses at the gene ends were 4 bases for V and 3 bases for J; bases not matched to a gene: 3.

This clonotype was found a few times. The V and J genes are TRBV7-9 and TRBJ1-2, with D tentatively TRBD1 (5 bases). The CDR3 loop spans 12 amino acids. Trimming shortened V by 5 bases and J by 8 bases, and 12 bases separated the two germline ends. Germline assignment: CDR1 SEHNR and CDR2 FQNEAQ (reference sequence). The CDR3: CASSGTLGGYTF. The CDR3 nucleotides are TGTGCCAGCAGCGGGACCTTGGGGGGCTACACCTTC.

This clonotype has a handful of counts. The V and J genes are TRBV4-1 and TRBJ1-4; TRBD1 aligns across 7 bases. The CDR3 has 14 residues. The V gene's germline CDR1 is MGHRA and CDR2 YSYEKL. The V segment lost 2 bases and the J segment 8 bases; nucleotides outside the gene matches: 5. CDR3 coding DNA: TGCGCCAGCAGCCAAAACAGGGGAATGGAAAAACTGTTTTTT. Amino acid sequence: CASSQNRGMEKLFF.